Below are 24 T cell receptor beta chains sequenced from a single sample in a study of cytomegalovirus exposure and HLA in healthy donors (dated by TCRdb to between 2016 and 2019). The protocol used for the library was the immunoSEQ multiplex PCR assay. For the multiplex PCR, a mixture combining 60 forward primers for TCR Vbeta segments and 13 reverse primers for TCR Jbeta segments was used. The clones in this table, taken by TCRdb from immuneACCESS, are in-frame only. Not every clone is retained; where verified, under half of the shortfall comes from an unresolved V gene, and the cause of the rest is unknown. The sample has 150,000 to 200,000 clones on record, roughly 80% of them singletons. Under 7.5% of the sample goes to the ten largest clones. The sequenced sample consisted of PBMCs. These TCRs come from a man in his thirties or forties in good health and CMV-seropositive.

The chain has TRBV2 and TRBJ2-3; D gene uncertain. The CDR3 has 18 residues. Germline V gene data show CDR1 as SNHLY and CDR2 as FYNNEI. V was clipped by 2 bases and J by 4 bases, with 22 bases between them. The chain's CDR3 is CASSETASALVDADTQYF. The CDR3 coding sequence is TGTGCCAGCAGTGAAACGGCCTCGGCGCTAGTAGACGCAGATACGCAGTATTTT.

The DNA of the CDR3 is TGTGCCAGCAGCTTCGGGAGCACAGATACGCAGTATTTT. This sequence encodes CASSFGSTDTQYF. V is TRBV5-8 and J is TRBJ2-3; D is unresolved. With 2 bases removed from V and 0 bases from J, the gap between germline ends came to 4 bases. The CDR3 runs 13 residues. Looked up from germline, CDR1 is SGHTS and CDR2 is YDEGEE.

This chain links TRBV10-3 with TRBJ1-3, with D unclear. V was cut by 0 bases and J by 0 bases, with 9 bases left in between. Germline-derived CDR1 and CDR2 are ENHRY and SYGVKD. The CDR3 contains 16 residues. CDR3 nucleotide sequence: TGTGCCATCAGTGAGTCGGGAGGGATCTCTGGAAACACCATATATTTT. Translating it yields CAISESGGISGNTIYF.

V usage is TRBV2 and J usage is TRBJ2-3; 10 nucleotides match TRBD2. With 7 bases clipped from V and 3 bases from J, the junction kept 4 bases outside the gene matches. CDR3 length: 14 residues. Germline CDR1 SNHLY, CDR2 FYNNEI. For the CDR3, the DNA is TGTGCCAGCACCTTTAGCGGGGGGACAGATACGCAGTATTTT. It encodes CASTFSGGTDTQYF.

CDR3 in amino acids: CASSKGSGTGGGGELFF. For the CDR3, the DNA is TGTGCCAGCAGCAAGGGTAGCGGGACAGGGGGCGGCGGGGAGCTGTTTTTT. The chain links TRBV21-1 to TRBJ2-2; the table calls TRBD1, which could not be checked here. TRBV21-1 is a pseudogene locus. There are 17 residues in the CDR3.

This rearrangement joins TRBV7-2 to TRBJ1-1; TRBD1 agrees at 7 bases. J gave up 0 bases and V 1 base, and 2 bases lay outside the gene matches. Germline values: CDR1 SGHTA, CDR2 FQGNSA. This CDR3 region has 15 residues. CDR3 sequence: CASSLDTGVNTEAFF. Here the CDR3 DNA reads TGTGCCAGCAGCTTAGATACAGGGGTGAACACTGAAGCTTTCTTT.

This clone appeared once. J is TRBJ2-2 and V is TRBV19, with TRBD1 matching 8 bases. The length of the CDR3 is 13 residues. Losses at the gene ends were 10 bases for V and 1 base for J; bases not matched to a gene: 2. Germline assignment: CDR1 LNHDA and CDR2 SQIVND (reference sequence). The chain's CDR3 is CAIQGENTGELFF. In DNA, the CDR3 is TGTGCCATACAGGGGGAGAACACCGGGGAGCTGTTTTTT.

Here the CDR3 reads CASSARDSEAFF. CDR3 in DNA: TGTGCCAGCAGCGCCCGGGACAGTGAAGCTTTCTTT. The gene calls are TRBV5-5 and TRBJ1-1, with TRBD1 matching 7 bases. Germline trimming cut 4 bases from V and 7 bases from J; bases unmatched to any gene: 4. Looked up from germline, CDR1 is SGHKS and CDR2 is YYEKEE (reference sequence). This CDR3 spans 12 amino acids.

This chain uses TRBV5-4 with TRBJ2-7; D is perhaps TRBD1 (6 bases). The CDR3 has 15 amino acids. Trimming removed 6 bases at V and 3 bases at J, with 19 bases between. The germline V gene has CDR1 SGHNT and CDR2 YYREEE (reference sequence). The CDR3 spells CASNLQGTENYEQYF. Here the CDR3 DNA reads TGTGCCAGCAACCTCCAGGGGACGGAGAACTACGAGCAGTACTTC.

V and J are TRBV4-2 and TRBJ1-2, with 8 bases that match TRBD1. CDR1 and CDR2 (germline): LGHNA, YNFKEQ. The V gene end was trimmed by 1 base and the J gene end by 3 bases; junction bases not matched to a gene: 7. The CDR3 is 16 residues long. CDR3 residues: CASSQAPRGPDYGYTF. The CDR3, as DNA: TGTGCCAGCAGCCAAGCACCCAGGGGGCCCGACTATGGCTACACCTTC.

J is TRBJ2-4 and V is TRBV4-1, with a possible D match to TRBD2 (7 bases). CDR3 length: 17 residues. Germline CDR1 is MGHRA and CDR2 is YSYEKL. V lost 3 bases and J lost 0, with 15 bases in between. The chain's CDR3 is CASSQGGGGLAKNIQYF. For the CDR3, the DNA is TGCGCCAGCAGCCAGGGAGGGGGGGGACTAGCCAAAAACATTCAGTACTTC.

The V and J genes are TRBV5-6 and TRBJ2-5; 10 nucleotides line up with TRBD1. The CDR3 is made up of 15 amino acids. Per the germline V gene, CDR1 is SGHDT and CDR2 is YYEEEE. The V and J ends lost 7 bases and 2 bases, in that order; junction bases with no gene match: 8. CDR3 amino acids: CASSSDRGPQETQYF. The CDR3, as DNA: TGTGCCAGCTCTTCAGACAGGGGGCCTCAAGAGACCCAGTACTTC.

This clone was seen more than once but under ten times. The gene calls are TRBV2 and TRBJ1-4, with 7 positions matching TRBD1. Losses at the gene ends were 9 bases for V and 8 bases for J; bases not matched to a gene: 9. The CDR3 spans 13 residues. CDR1 and CDR2 from the germline V gene are SNHLY and FYNNEI. The CDR3 bases are TGTGCCAGTCGAACAGGGGTCGGGGAAAAACTGTTTTTT. Protein product: CASRTGVGEKLFF.

V usage is TRBV7-8 and J usage is TRBJ2-3; 9 bases match TRBD2. The ends lost 3 bases at V and 0 bases at J; junction bases unmatched: 1. Looked up from germline, CDR1 is SGHVS and CDR2 is FQNEAQ. The CDR3 has 15 residues. The CDR3 nucleotides are TGTGCCAGCAGCTTCCTAGCGGGAAGCACAGATACGCAGTATTTT. Translated: CASSFLAGSTDTQYF.

This clone has more than one count but fewer than ten. The chain joins TRBV5-1 to TRBJ1-1; 10 positions match TRBD1. The CDR3 has 16 residues. CDR1 is SGHRS, CDR2 YFSETQ, per germline. V dropped 2 bases and J dropped 0; count of bases not matched to a gene: 4. CDR3 amino acids: CASSFDRGLLNTEAFF. The CDR3, as DNA: TGCGCCAGCAGCTTCGACAGGGGGCTATTGAACACTGAAGCTTTCTTT.

The V gene is TRBV6-1, the J gene TRBJ2-7; TRBD2 matches at 13 bases. CDR3 length equals 15 residues. V lost 5 bases, J lost 6 bases, and 7 bases stayed unmatched. The germline CDR1 and CDR2 sequences are MNHNS and SASEGT. In nucleotides, the CDR3 is TGTGCCAGCAGTCCAACTAGCGGGAGGGCAGGCGAGCAGTACTTC. Its translation is CASSPTSGRAGEQYF.

V usage is TRBV5-8 and J usage is TRBJ1-5; D may be TRBD1 (5 bases). The CDR3 is made up of 13 amino acids. Germline CDR1 SGHTS, CDR2 YDEGEE. V lost 5 bases and J lost 7, with 13 bases in between. The DNA for the CDR3 is TGTGCCAGCAGGGGATGGGGCAGGCAGCCCCAGCATTTT. Its protein is CASRGWGRQPQHF.

V usage is TRBV6-6 and J usage is TRBJ2-1; 12 nucleotides align to TRBD1. The J segment lost 8 bases and the V segment lost 5 bases, leaving 7 bases of the junction unmatched. Germline CDR1 and CDR2: MNHNY and SVGAGI (reference sequence). The CDR3 contains 15 residues. Here the CDR3 reads CASSTGTGGADEQFF. DNA of the CDR3: TGTGCCAGCAGTACCGGGACAGGGGGCGCGGATGAGCAGTTCTTC.

Remarks on this clone: The germline gene is not matched at one end of the junction; a read error may be the cause. The chain carries TRBV4-2 and TRBJ1-1; 7 bases align to TRBD1. Germline V gene sequence: CDR1 LGHNA, CDR2 YNFKEQ. The CDR3 runs 16 residues. The CDR3 spells CAGSRQGGGGNTEAFF. The DNA of the CDR3 is TGTGCCGGCAGCCGGCAGGGAGGAGGGGGCAACACTGAAGCTTTCTTT.

This clone has more than one count but fewer than ten. The V gene is TRBV5-6, the J gene TRBJ1-1; 7 bases map to TRBD1. CDR1 and CDR2 from the germline V gene are SGHDT and YYEEEE. J gave up 10 bases and V 0 bases, and 6 bases lay outside the gene matches. This CDR3 is 13 amino acids long. In nucleotides, the CDR3 is TGTGCCAGCAGCTTGGCGACAGGGCAGTCAGCTTTCTTT. Translating it yields CASSLATGQSAFF.

The chain couples TRBV4-3 to TRBJ1-2; TRBD1 aligns across 7 bases. This CDR3 comprises 12 residues. CDR1 LGHNA and CDR2 YSLEER come from the germline V gene. V lost 5 bases to trimming and J lost 8 bases; unmatched junction nucleotides: 5. DNA for the CDR3: TGCGCCAGCAGCTACAGGGGTGCCGGCTACACCTTC. Translation gives CASSYRGAGYTF.

The chain has TRBV7-3 and TRBJ2-3; 8 bases are a match to TRBD1. Germline V gives CDR1 SGHTA, CDR2 FQGTGA. Trimming cost V 4 bases and J 0 bases; bases outside gene matches: 3. The CDR3 is made up of 15 amino acids. CDR3 loop: CASSSGQVSTDTQYF. CDR3 sequence (DNA): TGTGCCAGCAGCTCGGGACAGGTTAGCACAGATACGCAGTATTTT.

The table lists this clone with a count of one. This chain uses TRBV7-6 with TRBJ1-5; no reliable D call. Germline V gives CDR1 SGHVS, CDR2 FNYEAQ. The CDR3 covers 13 residues. Trimming stripped 8 bases from V and 6 bases from J, with 14 bases between. The CDR3 DNA follows: TGTGCCAGCTCAGCCGGGAGTTCTCAGCCCCAGCATTTT. Its translation: CASSAGSSQPQHF. Looking up the rest from reference TRBV7-6 and TRBJ1-5 gives the full variable domain: GAGVSQSPRYKVTKRGQDVALRCDPISGHVSLYWYRQALGQGPEFLTYFNYEAQQDKSGLPNDRFSAERPEGSISTLTIQRTEQRDSAMYRCASSAGSSQPQHFGDGTRLSIL.

This clone occurred a few times. The chain links TRBV27 to TRBJ2-2; D possibly corresponds to TRBD1 (6 bases). The V end lost 6 bases, the J end lost 2 bases, and 13 bases lay between the germline ends. Germline CDR1 is MNHEY and CDR2 is SMNVEV (reference sequence). CDR3 length equals 15 residues. Written as DNA, the CDR3 is TGTGCCAGCAGACCTTCCGGGACAAACACCGGGGAGCTGTTTTTT. It translates to CASRPSGTNTGELFF.